The rows below give T cell receptor beta chains drawn from one sample of a study of beta chain features in type 1 diabetes. Assay used: immunoSEQ multiplex PCR; TCRdb lists only in-frame clones, some missing. The sample contains more than 150,000 clones, roughly 11% of which appear only once. Sample: central memory CD4+ T cells from blood. These receptor sequences come from a man between 18 and 29 years old in good health. CDR3s include the opening cysteine and the closing phenylalanine or tryptophan. A D gene is named only where the DNA matches it firmly. Expanded clones get a size class; other rows say once, few or many, or leave the size out.

D	length	size	V	J	CDR3	DNA
-	15	few	TRBV28	TRBJ1-1	CASSLGGKRDTEAFF	TGTGCCAGCAGTTTAGGAGGGAAGAGGGACACTGAAGCTTTCTTT
-	14	-	TRBV28	TRBJ2-7	CASSFYGSTPKQYF	TGTGCCAGCAGTTTTTACGGTTCGACCCCAAAACAGTACTTC
-	15	few	TRBV7-9	TRBJ1-3	CASSLDRSSGNTIYF	TGTGCCAGCAGCTTAGACAGGAGCTCTGGAAACACCATATATTTT
TRBD1	16	few	TRBV9	TRBJ2-5	CASSVGGTAGEETQYF	TGTGCCAGCAGCGTAGGGGGGACAGCTGGGGAAGAGACCCAGTACTTC
TRBD2	14	few	TRBV5-4	TRBJ2-7	CASRLAGPLYEQYF	TGTGCCAGCAGGTTAGCGGGGCCCCTCTACGAGCAGTACTTC
-	13	-	TRBV18	TRBJ2-7	CASSPTQVDEQYF	TGTGCCAGCTCACCCACCCAGGTCGACGAGCAGTACTTC
-	15	few	TRBV15	TRBJ2-2	CATSTSGRGTGELFF	TGTGCCACCAGCACGTCTGGCAGGGGCACCGGGGAGCTGTTTTTT
-	13	few	TRBV9	TRBJ1-3	CASSGNSGNTIYF	TGTGCCAGCAGCGGCAACTCTGGAAACACCATATATTTT
TRBD2	17	many	TRBV4-1	TRBJ2-7	CASSQASGTGTTYEQYF	TGCGCCAGCAGCCAAGCGTCAGGGACCGGGACTACCTACGAGCAGTACTTC
TRBD1	15	-	TRBV30	TRBJ1-3	CAWSANRGGGNTIYF	TGTGCCTGGAGTGCTAACAGGGGAGGTGGAAACACCATATATTTT
-	13	-	TRBV7-3	TRBJ1-3	CASKEGYGNTIYF	TGTGCCAGCAAGGAGGGATACGGAAACACCATATATTTT
TRBD1	14	few	TRBV2	TRBJ1-6	CALQGDRDNSPLHF	TGTGCCCTCCAAGGGGACAGGGATAATTCACCCCTCCACTTT
TRBD2	15	few	TRBV7-3	TRBJ2-5	CASSFGAGAGETQYF	TGTGCCAGCAGCTTTGGAGCGGGAGCCGGGGAGACCCAGTACTTC
-	13	-	TRBV14	TRBJ1-5	CASSQWGGQPQHF	TGTGCCAGCAGCCAATGGGGAGGTCAGCCCCAGCATTTT
-	14	-	TRBV9	TRBJ1-6	CASSLDPGDSPLHF	TGTGCCAGCAGCCTTGACCCGGGGGATTCACCCCTCCACTTT
-	11	few	TRBV28	TRBJ1-2	CASKGNYGYTF	TGTGCCAGCAAGGGGAACTATGGCTACACCTTC
-	14	-	TRBV7-2	TRBJ1-3	CASSRGPSGNTIYF	TGTGCCAGCAGCCGGGGACCTTCTGGAAACACCATATATTTT
-	11	many	TRBV20-1	TRBJ1-1	CSARPGDGAFF	TGCAGTGCTCGACCAGGGGATGGAGCTTTCTTT
TRBD2	14	few	TRBV7-2	TRBJ2-3	CASSRTSGSDTQYF	TGTGCCAGCAGCAGGACTAGCGGATCAGATACGCAGTATTTT
-	14	-	TRBV4-3	TRBJ2-3	CASSQDLALDTQYF	TGCGCCAGCAGCCAGGACCTAGCGTTAGATACGCAGTATTTT
-	12	-	TRBV6-1	TRBJ2-5	CASSEALETQYF	TGTGCCAGCAGTGAAGCATTAGAGACCCAGTACTTC
-	17	many	TRBV4-2	TRBJ2-2	CASSQEMRAPNTGELFF	TGTGCCAGCAGCCAAGAAATGAGGGCGCCGAACACCGGGGAGCTGTTTTTT